The 27 T cell receptor beta chains below come from one sample, sequenced in a study of T cells after yellow fever vaccination. TCRdb reprocessed the 5' RACE reads with MiXCR, giving one entry per CDR3 protein. In the table there are more than 200,000 distinct CDR3 sequences, roughly 3.5% of which are singletons. The input for sequencing was PBMCs, taken 15 days after the yellow fever booster vaccination. The receptors here all came from a man between 18 and 29 years old who received the YFV17D yellow fever vaccine.

This clonotype has a count of ten or more. V is TRBV5-1 and J is TRBJ2-3, with D perhaps TRBD2 (5 bases). V lost 0 bases and J lost 2, with 10 bases in between. CDR1 SGHRS and CDR2 YFSETQ come from the germline V gene. CDR3 size: 15 residues. CDR3 region: CASSLVSGYTDTQYF. Here the CDR3 DNA reads TGCGCCAGCAGCTTGGTGTCGGGATACACAGATACGCAGTATTTT.

This clonotype was recorded many times. The chain recombines TRBV5-6 with TRBJ1-2; D is unclear. Germline CDR1 is SGHDT and CDR2 is YYEEEE. With 3 bases removed from V and 8 bases from J, the gap between germline ends came to 14 bases. The CDR3 has 13 residues. As DNA, the CDR3 is TGTGCCAGCAGCTCGCCCCCCTGGAGCGGCTACACCTTC. Amino acids: CASSSPPWSGYTF.

This clonotype was seen ten or more times. The chain combines TRBV5-1 with TRBJ2-7, with D maybe TRBD2 (5 bases). This CDR3 comprises 17 residues. Germline V CDR1 and CDR2: SGHRS, YFSETQ. V lost 1 base, J lost 0 bases, and 17 bases lay in between. CDR3 loop: CASSLTRRTFSSYEQYV. The CDR3 DNA sequence: TGCGCCAGCAGCTTGACCCGCCGGACTTTTAGCTCCTACGAGCAGTACGTC.

Ten or more counts support this clonotype. The chain uses TRBV6-5 and TRBJ1-5, with a weak D call TRBD1 (5 bases). Trimming took 4 bases from V and 5 from J, leaving 9 bases between them. The CDR3 length is 13 residues. Germline-derived CDR1 and CDR2 are MNHEY and SVGAGI. The DNA for the CDR3 is TGTGCCAGCAGTTCCTCCAGGGATCAGCCCCAGCATTTT. It translates to CASSSSRDQPQHF.

This chain joins TRBV20-1 and TRBJ1-5, with D maybe TRBD1 (6 bases). Germline V CDR1 and CDR2: DFQATT, SNEGSKA (reference sequence). The CDR3 length is 14 residues. Between the trimmed V and J ends, which lost 1 base and 7 bases, there was a span of 14 bases. The CDR3 DNA sequence: TGCAGTGCTAGAGTGACAGGAGGAGGACAGCCCCAGCATTTT. It encodes CSARVTGGGQPQHF.

This clonotype was observed many times. V usage is TRBV20-1 and J usage is TRBJ1-4, with 9 bases matching TRBD1. V was pared by 6 bases and J by 5 bases, with 10 bases of the junction left unmatched. Germline CDR1 is DFQATT and CDR2 is SNEGSKA (reference sequence). The CDR3 is 15 amino acids. The CDR3 DNA follows: TGCAGTGCACCTATCCGGGGACAGGGCAATGAAAAACTGTTTTTT. Protein product: CSAPIRGQGNEKLFF.

This clonotype has a count of ten or more. The V and J genes are TRBV20-1 and TRBJ1-5, with D possibly TRBD1 on 5 matching bases. The CDR3 contains 13 residues. The germline V and J ends were trimmed by 3 bases and 4 bases, with 10 bases remaining between them. Germline V CDR1 and CDR2: DFQATT, SNEGSKA (reference sequence). The CDR3 sequence: CSARHRMNQPQHF. In nucleotides, the CDR3 is TGCAGTGCTAGGCACAGGATGAATCAGCCCCAGCATTTT.

This clonotype was counted at least ten times. V gene TRBV5-1 combines with J gene TRBJ1-1; D perhaps matches TRBD1 (5 bases). CDR1 SGHRS and CDR2 YFSETQ come from the germline V gene. The V and J ends lost 2 bases and 3 bases respectively, with 14 bases between them. The CDR3 has 15 residues. The CDR3 DNA follows: TGCGCCAGCAGCTTAAAGGGTTTAGGGGACACTGAAGCTTTCTTT. Its protein product is CASSLKGLGDTEAFF.

This clonotype occurred many times. The gene calls are TRBV20-1 and TRBJ2-5; D could derive from TRBD1 or TRBD2 (5 bases each). Per the germline V gene, CDR1 is DFQATT and CDR2 is SNEGSKA (reference sequence). The CDR3 extends over 13 amino acids. With 3 bases removed from V and 7 bases from J, the gap between germline ends came to 15 bases. The CDR3 sequence: CSASERGRGTQYF. DNA of the CDR3: TGCAGTGCTAGTGAAAGGGGCCGGGGGACCCAGTACTTC.

This clonotype was counted many times. The gene calls are TRBV12-3 or TRBV12-4 and TRBJ2-1; TRBD2 agrees at 8 bases. CDR3 length: 17 residues. The ends lost 5 bases at V and 0 bases at J; junction bases unmatched: 9. This CDR3 reads CASSGTSAESSYNEQFF. In DNA, the CDR3 is TGTGCCAGCAGTGGGACTAGTGCCGAAAGCTCCTACAATGAGCAGTTCTTC.

Many counts were recorded for this clonotype. The V call is TRBV6-6, the J call TRBJ2-7; 8 nucleotides line up with TRBD2. CDR3 size: 15 residues. Losses at the gene ends were 3 bases for V and 2 bases for J; bases not matched to a gene: 6. Germline V gives CDR1 MNHNY, CDR2 SVGAGI (reference sequence). The chain's CDR3 is CASSYPTSGAYEQYF. The CDR3 coding sequence is TGTGCCAGCAGTTATCCCACTAGCGGAGCCTACGAGCAGTACTTC.

This clonotype was seen at least ten times. J is TRBJ2-3 and V is TRBV5-4, with 9 bases aligning to TRBD2. J lost 4 bases, V lost 4 bases, and 4 bases had no gene match. CDR1 is SGHNT, CDR2 YYREEE, per germline (reference sequence). The CDR3 spans 14 residues. CDR3 region: CASSAAGGPDTQYF. CDR3 bases: TGTGCCAGCAGCGCCGCGGGGGGGCCAGATACGCAGTATTTT.

This clonotype was seen only a few times. The gene calls are TRBV4-3 and TRBJ2-7; either TRBD1 or TRBD2 may fit D (5 bases each). The V gene lost 2 bases and the J gene lost 6 bases, with 14 bases spanning the gap. Germline V CDR1 and CDR2: LGHNA, YSLEER. This CDR3 contains 14 residues. In DNA form, the CDR3 reads TGCGCCAGCAGCCAAAGAAAGGGACCTGGCGAGCAGTACTTC. Its protein product is CASSQRKGPGEQYF.

This clonotype was seen repeatedly, ten times or more. This chain links TRBV20-1 with TRBJ2-1; 10 nucleotides align to TRBD2. After removal of 6 bases from V and 5 bases from J, the junction contained 19 bases not matched to a gene. The CDR3 is 18 residues long. The V gene's germline CDR1 is DFQATT and CDR2 SNEGSKA (reference sequence). CDR3 sequence: CSAGHQRGGPWGDNEQFF. The CDR3 coding sequence is TGCAGTGCAGGCCACCAGCGGGGGGGCCCTTGGGGAGACAATGAGCAGTTCTTC.

This clonotype was seen at least ten times. The V call is TRBV5-1, the J call TRBJ2-7; no definite D call. Between the trimmed V and J ends, which lost 1 base and 2 bases, there was a span of 10 bases. Germline V CDR1 and CDR2: SGHRS, YFSETQ. This CDR3 is built from 14 residues. The CDR3 DNA follows: TGCGCCAGCAGCTTGAGGACGGCAGCCTACGAGCAGTACTTC. It specifies CASSLRTAAYEQYF.

This clonotype was recorded many times. The chain combines TRBV4-1 with TRBJ1-6; tentative D call: TRBD1 (6 bases). Per the germline V gene, CDR1 is MGHRA and CDR2 is YSYEKL. Trimming cost V 4 bases and J 14 bases, with 18 bases left between them. The CDR3 extends over 14 amino acids. The CDR3 bases are TGCGCCAGCAGCCTCGTGGTGGGACATCGTTCCCTCCACTTT. Its protein is CASSLVVGHRSLHF.

This clonotype was detected ten times or more. The chain carries TRBV29-1 and TRBJ2-3, with TRBD1 identical over 8 bases. The CDR3 length is 14 residues. CDR1 and CDR2 from the germline V gene are SQVTM and ANQGSEA. The V segment lost 7 bases and the J segment 1 base; nucleotides outside the gene matches: 7. The CDR3 spells CSAPRGQGTDTQYF. Written as DNA, the CDR3 is TGCAGCGCCCCCCGGGGACAGGGCACAGATACGCAGTATTTT.

Ten or more counts support this clonotype. The rearrangement joins TRBV29-1 to TRBJ1-3; the D gene is possibly TRBD1 (5 bases). The CDR3 has 13 amino acids. Trimming shortened V by 0 bases and J by 2 bases, and 5 bases separated the two germline ends. Germline assignment: CDR1 SQVTM and CDR2 ANQGSEA. CDR3 region: CSVEEGAGNTIYF. The CDR3 DNA follows: TGCAGCGTTGAAGAGGGGGCTGGAAACACCATATATTTT.

This clonotype was seen ten or more times. The chain joins TRBV4-3 to TRBJ1-1; D gene ambiguous. CDR1 is LGHNA, CDR2 YSLEER, per germline. The CDR3 extends over 15 amino acids. V was shortened by 0 bases and J by 1 base, with 9 bases between the two germline ends. CDR3 in amino acids: CASSQDWVENTEAFF. CDR3 sequence (DNA): TGCGCCAGCAGCCAAGATTGGGTTGAGAACACTGAAGCTTTCTTT.

This clonotype was detected ten times or more. This sequence joins TRBV12-3 or TRBV12-4 and TRBJ2-7; the D is unclear. The CDR3 runs 11 residues. Trimming cost V 6 bases and J 5 bases, with 8 bases left between them. The chain's CDR3 is CASSQADEQYF. The CDR3 coding sequence is TGTGCCAGCAGCCAGGCGGACGAGCAGTACTTC.

This clonotype was seen at least ten times. The chain has TRBV7-6 and TRBJ2-3, with D unclear. Between the trimmed V and J ends, which lost 6 bases and 6 bases, there was a span of 16 bases. The germline CDR1 and CDR2 sequences are SGHVS and FNYEAQ. This CDR3 region has 14 residues. The CDR3 sequence: CASSQAPTSDTQYF. CDR3 nucleotides: TGTGCCAGCAGTCAAGCCCCAACGTCCGATACGCAGTATTTT.

This clonotype was counted many times. J is TRBJ2-7 and V is TRBV29-1; TRBD1 aligns across 9 bases. The ends lost 6 bases at V and 2 bases at J; junction bases unmatched: 2. The CDR3 covers 12 residues. The germline V gene encodes CDR1 SQVTM and CDR2 ANQGSEA. The CDR3 here is CSVGTGTYEQYF. CDR3 nucleotides: TGCAGCGTAGGGACAGGGACCTACGAGCAGTACTTC.

This clonotype has at least ten counts. V is TRBV6-1 and J is TRBJ1-2; D may be TRBD1 (5 bases). Germline CDR1 and CDR2: MNHNS and SASEGT. Trimming cost V 2 bases and J 4 bases, with 14 bases left between them. The CDR3 length is 15 residues. The CDR3 region has the DNA TGTGCCAGCAGTGAATCCCTGACAGACTTCTATGGCTACACCTTC. This gives the protein CASSESLTDFYGYTF.

This clonotype was seen ten or more times. The rearrangement joins TRBV6-5 to TRBJ2-7; D could derive from TRBD1 or TRBD2 (5 bases each). In germline, CDR1 is MNHEY, CDR2 SVGAGI. CDR3 length: 15 residues. V lost 6 bases and J lost 1, with 16 bases in between. Here the CDR3 DNA reads TGTGCCAGCAGCAAGGACACGGGGCAATCCTACGAGCAGTACTTC. This sequence encodes CASSKDTGQSYEQYF.

This clonotype was detected ten times or more. The rearrangement links TRBV5-1 to TRBJ2-1; weak D call: TRBD1 (6 bases). CDR1 and CDR2 (germline): SGHRS, YFSETQ. Trimming cost V 0 bases and J 4 bases, with 11 bases left between them. CDR3 size: 15 residues. The CDR3 DNA reads TGCGCCAGCAGCTTGGAGCCCGGGACATACAATGAGCAGTTCTTC. As protein: CASSLEPGTYNEQFF.

In this sample, this clonotype turned up many times. The rearrangement uses TRBV18 and TRBJ2-7; TRBD1 aligns across 9 bases. V dropped 6 bases and J dropped 5; count of bases not matched to a gene: 11. Germline V gives CDR1 KGHSH, CDR2 LQKENI. There are 15 residues in the CDR3. The DNA of the CDR3 is TGTGCCAGCTCCGGAACAGGGGGCGTAGGTAACGAGCAGTACTTC. Translation gives CASSGTGGVGNEQYF.

This clonotype occurred many times. The V gene is TRBV19, the J gene TRBJ1-2; maybe TRBD1 (5 bases). The CDR3 consists of 12 residues. CDR1 and CDR2 (germline): LNHDA, SQIVND (reference sequence). V was shortened by 5 bases and J by 6 bases, with 10 bases between the two germline ends. The CDR3 bases are TGTGCCAGTAGTCTGGGACCGAATGGCTACACCTTC. Its translation: CASSLGPNGYTF. The full variable domain, with the rest looked up from reference TRBV19 and TRBJ1-2, is DGGITQSPKYLFRKEGQNVTLSCEQNLNHDAMYWYRQDPGQGLRLIYYSQIVNDFQKGDIAEGYSVSREKKESFPLTVTSAQKNPTAFYLCASSLGPNGYTFGSGTRLTVV.